The present TCR beta chain was sequenced within a study of OX40 agonist ivuxolimab in advanced cancers. About the study as a whole: Ivuxolimab was an agonistic, fully human IgG2 monoclonal antibody directed against OX40 (CD134), a costimulatory receptor. Intravenous ivuxolimab was administered to patients every 2 weeks at six dose levels: 0.01, 0.1, 0.3, 1.5, 3 and 10 mg/kg. Among the 52 dose-escalation patients, around 19 had hepatocellular carcinoma, roughly 15 melanoma, 9 renal cell carcinoma and 9 head and neck cancer. The dose-escalation cohort was 82.7% male with a mean age of about 60 years, ranging from 23 to 79. Prior anti-PD-1, anti-PD-L1 or anti-CTLA-4 therapy was permitted, and checkpoint inhibitors had been received by about two fifths of dose-escalation patients. Three dose-escalation patients achieved partial responses, one with hepatocellular carcinoma and two with cutaneous melanoma. Peripheral TCRbeta sequencing aimed to test whether ivuxolimab altered TCR sequence diversity and caused clonal T-cell expansion. The paper describes the monotherapy dose-escalation part (N ≈ 51 patients) of the phase I trial of ivuxolimab. The study at large found these results: Low levels of normalized T-cell clonal expansion were also seen in some nonresponding patients. Partial responders in the 0.1-3.0 mg/kg groups had among the lowest normalized peripheral clonal expansion, especially among CD8+ T cells. The antigen specificity of the peripheral T cells that underwent clonal expansion was not determined. After ivuxolimab, CD8+ T cells had more expanded clones than CD4+ T cells on average. At doses from 0.1 to 3.0 mg/kg, clonal expansion was seen in both CD4+ and CD8+ blood T cells between baseline and week 6.

As regards this clone: Its cognate antigen has yet to be identified. No much larger clone exists at a distance of one base, and base qualities are not known.

For CDR1 and CDR2, the germline V gene lists MDHEN and SYDVKM. A distance of 25 bases separates the germline ends of V and J, which lose 1 base and 2 bases respectively. The CDR3 sequence holds 20 residues, the cysteine and phenylalanine included. The DNA shown is the 60-base CDR3, in frame from base 1. The trial excluded patients who had a history of autoimmune disease or who were on systemic immunosuppression. In every dose cohort, peripheral blood was drawn for TCR sequencing at baseline, cycle 4 day 1, and cycle 7 day 1. Samples came from an open-label, multicenter, first-in-human phase I dose-escalation trial of ivuxolimab. Adults with locally advanced or metastatic melanoma, renal cell carcinoma, hepatocellular carcinoma or head and neck squamous cell carcinoma were enrolled in the trial. Before TCR sequencing, CD4+ and CD8+ T cells were separately sorted from peripheral blood. Genomic DNA was isolated from the sorted cells so that the TCRbeta CDR3 region could be sequenced. The immunoSEQ Assay was used to sequence the TCRbeta CDR3 regions. Entries here come from immuneACCESS through TCRdb and include only in-frame sequences with V and J called. Some clones fail to appear in such tables; in the studies checked, an unresolved V gene covers under half of the shortfall, and the cause of the remainder is unknown. This sample is represented by 35,000 to 55,000 clones; approximately 88% of them were singletons. Together, the top ten hold over 12% of the sample.

The sequence was obtained from an adult with an advanced solid tumor such as melanoma, head and neck, liver or kidney cancer. The sample in question was CD4+ or CD8+ T cells sorted from blood, obtained in a trial of the OX40 agonist ivuxolimab. The rearrangement joined TRBV28 to TRBJ2-3; the D gene assignment is perhaps TRBD1 or TRBD2, with each matching 8 bases. The DNA is as follows: TGTGCCAGCAGTTTATTTTACAGGGGGAGCGGGGGCACCTACACAGATACGCAGTATTTT. It specifies CASSLFYRGSGGTYTDTQYF.